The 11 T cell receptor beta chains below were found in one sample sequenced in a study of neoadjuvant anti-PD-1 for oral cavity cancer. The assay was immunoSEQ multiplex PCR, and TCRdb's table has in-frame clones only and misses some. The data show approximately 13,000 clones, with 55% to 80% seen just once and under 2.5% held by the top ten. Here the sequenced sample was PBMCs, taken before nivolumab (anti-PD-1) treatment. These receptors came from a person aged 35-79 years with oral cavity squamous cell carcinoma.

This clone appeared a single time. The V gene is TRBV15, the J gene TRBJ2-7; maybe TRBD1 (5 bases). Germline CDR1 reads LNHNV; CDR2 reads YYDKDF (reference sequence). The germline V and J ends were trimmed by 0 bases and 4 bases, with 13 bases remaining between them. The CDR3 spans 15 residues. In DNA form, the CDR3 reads TGTGCCACCAGCAGAGATCGAGGCAGGGTTTACGAGCAGTACTTC. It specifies CATSRDRGRVYEQYF.

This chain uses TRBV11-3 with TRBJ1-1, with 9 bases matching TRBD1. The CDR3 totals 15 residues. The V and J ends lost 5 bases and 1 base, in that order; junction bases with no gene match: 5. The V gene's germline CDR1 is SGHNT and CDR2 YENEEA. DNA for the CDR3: TGTGCCAGCAGCCCCGGGACAGGGCCGAACACTGAAGCTTTCTTT. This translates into CASSPGTGPNTEAFF. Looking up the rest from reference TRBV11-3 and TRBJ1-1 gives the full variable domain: EAGVVQSPRYKIIEKKQPVAFWCNPISGHNTLYWYLQNLGQGPELLIRYENEEAVDDSQLPKDRFSAERLKGVDSTLKIQPAELGDSAVYLCASSPGTGPNTEAFFGQGTRLTVV.

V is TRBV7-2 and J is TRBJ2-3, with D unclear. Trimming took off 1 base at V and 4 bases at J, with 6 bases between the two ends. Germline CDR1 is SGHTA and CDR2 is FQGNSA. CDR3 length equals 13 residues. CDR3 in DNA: TGTGCCAGCAGCTTAGATGGTGCAGATACGCAGTATTTT. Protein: CASSLDGADTQYF. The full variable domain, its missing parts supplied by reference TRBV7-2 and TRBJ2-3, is GAGVSQSPSNKVTEKGKDVELRCDPISGHTALYWYRQSLGQGLEFLIYFQGNSAPDKSGLPSDRFSAERTGGSVSTLTIQRTQQEDSAVYLCASSLDGADTQYFGPGTRLTVL.

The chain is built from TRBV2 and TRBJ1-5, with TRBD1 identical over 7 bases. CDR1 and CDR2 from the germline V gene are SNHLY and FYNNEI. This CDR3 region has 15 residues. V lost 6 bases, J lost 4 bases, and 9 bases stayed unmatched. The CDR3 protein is CASRAPEGANQPQHF. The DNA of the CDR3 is TGTGCCAGCAGGGCCCCAGAGGGGGCTAATCAGCCCCAGCATTTT.

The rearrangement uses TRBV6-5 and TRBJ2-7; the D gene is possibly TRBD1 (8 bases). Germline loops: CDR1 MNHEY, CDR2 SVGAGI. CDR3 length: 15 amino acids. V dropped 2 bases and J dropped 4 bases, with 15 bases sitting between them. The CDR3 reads CASSYNRGGGYEQYF. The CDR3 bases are TGTGCCAGCAGTTACAACAGGGGGGGAGGGTACGAGCAGTACTTC.

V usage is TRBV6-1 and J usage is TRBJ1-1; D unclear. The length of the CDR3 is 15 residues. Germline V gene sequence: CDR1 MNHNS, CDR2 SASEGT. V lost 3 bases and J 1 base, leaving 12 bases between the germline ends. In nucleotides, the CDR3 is TGTGCCAGCAGTGACTACAACGGTGGGAACACTGAAGCTTTCTTT. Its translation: CASSDYNGGNTEAFF.

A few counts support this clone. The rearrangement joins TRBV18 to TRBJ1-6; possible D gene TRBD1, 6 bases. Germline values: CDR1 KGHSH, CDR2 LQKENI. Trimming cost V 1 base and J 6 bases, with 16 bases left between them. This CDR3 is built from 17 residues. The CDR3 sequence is CASSPQVFQGSNSPLHF. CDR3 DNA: TGTGCCAGCTCACCACAAGTCTTCCAGGGGAGTAATTCACCCCTCCACTTT.

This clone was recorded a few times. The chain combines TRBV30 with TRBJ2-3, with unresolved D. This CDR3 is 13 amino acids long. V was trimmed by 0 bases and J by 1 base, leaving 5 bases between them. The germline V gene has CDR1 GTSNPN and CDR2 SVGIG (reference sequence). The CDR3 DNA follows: TGTGCCTGGAGTGTTCACCGCACAGATACGCAGTATTTT. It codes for CAWSVHRTDTQYF.

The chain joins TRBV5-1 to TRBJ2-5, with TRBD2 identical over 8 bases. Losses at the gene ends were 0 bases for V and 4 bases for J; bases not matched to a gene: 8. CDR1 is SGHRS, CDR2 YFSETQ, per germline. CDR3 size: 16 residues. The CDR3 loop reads CASSLGISGSGETQYF. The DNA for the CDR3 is TGCGCCAGCAGCTTGGGGATAAGCGGGAGCGGAGAGACCCAGTACTTC.

CDR3 in DNA: TGTGCCAGCAGGCACGGGACAGGGAAACACTACGAGCAGTACTTC. Encoded protein: CASRHGTGKHYEQYF. The chain combines TRBV28 with TRBJ2-7; 9 bases are shared with TRBD1. This CDR3 comprises 15 residues. CDR1 and CDR2 from the germline V gene are MDHEN and SYDVKM. Losses at the gene ends were 6 bases for V and 3 bases for J; bases not matched to a gene: 9.

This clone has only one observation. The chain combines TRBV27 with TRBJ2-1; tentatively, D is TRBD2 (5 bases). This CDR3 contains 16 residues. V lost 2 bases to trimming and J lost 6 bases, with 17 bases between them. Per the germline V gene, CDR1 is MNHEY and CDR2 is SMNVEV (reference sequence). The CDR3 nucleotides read TGTGCCAGCAGTTTACTCGGGGTAGCGAGATTCAATGAGCAGTTCTTC. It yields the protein CASSLLGVARFNEQFF.